A single sample is the source of the 28 T cell receptor beta chains below, sequenced in a study of shared clonotypes between healthy human individuals. Repertoires were generated with immunoSEQ multiplex PCR, while TCRdb's copy carries only in-frame clones and drops some. The profile covers over 850,000 clones, with more than 75% appearing a single time and 0.55% to 0.7% taken by the ten largest. What was sequenced was memory CD4+ T cells from PBMCs. The subset was: CD45RA-negative fraction. The receptors here all came from a man between 18 and 29 years old in good health. Some clones in this sample may be carry-over from other donors' samples.

J is TRBJ1-1 and V is TRBV9, with a tentative D call TRBD1 (6 bases). Germline V gene data show CDR1 as SGDLS and CDR2 as YYNGEE. The CDR3 is made up of 15 amino acids. Between the trimmed V and J ends, which lost 4 bases and 3 bases, there was a span of 16 bases. CDR3 DNA sequence: TGTGCCAGCAGCCCTTCGCGGGGGGCCGACACTGAAGCTTTCTTT. Its translation: CASSPSRGADTEAFF.

This clone was seen once. The CDR3 sequence: CASSLGLAGSEQYF. CDR3 nucleotides: TGTGCCAGCAGCTTGGGACTAGCGGGAAGCGAGCAGTACTTC. The chain links TRBV5-4 to TRBJ2-7, with TRBD2 identical over 11 bases. The CDR3 sequence is 14 residues long. CDR1 and CDR2 (germline): SGHNT, YYREEE (reference sequence). V gave up 0 bases and J gave up 6 bases; unmatched junction bases: 2. Using reference TRBV5-4 and TRBJ2-7 for the parts outside the CDR3, the full variable domain is ETGVTQSPTHLIKTRGQQVTLRCSSQSGHNTVSWYQQALGQGPQFIFQYYREEENGRGNFPPRFSGLQFPNYSSELNVNALELDDSALYLCASSLGLAGSEQYFGPGTRLTVT.

The chain joins TRBV7-8 to TRBJ2-3; no reliable D call. Trimming took off 5 bases at V and 1 base at J, with 10 bases between the two ends. Germline V gene sequence: CDR1 SGHVS, CDR2 FQNEAQ. The CDR3 extends over 14 amino acids. The CDR3 loop is CASSRRGRTDTQYF. Here the CDR3 DNA reads TGTGCCAGCAGCCGTCGCGGCCGCACAGATACGCAGTATTTT.

The chain is built from TRBV19 and TRBJ2-3, with 7 bases that match TRBD1. The CDR3 is 14 residues long. Germline loops: CDR1 LNHDA, CDR2 SQIVND (reference sequence). After removal of 4 bases from V and 5 bases from J, the junction contained 6 bases not matched to a gene. The CDR3 loop is CASSKGQWRDTQYF. The CDR3 bases are TGTGCCAGTAGTAAGGGACAGTGGAGAGATACGCAGTATTTT. The full variable domain, its missing parts supplied by reference TRBV19 and TRBJ2-3, is DGGITQSPKYLFRKEGQNVTLSCEQNLNHDAMYWYRQDPGQGLRLIYYSQIVNDFQKGDIAEGYSVSREKKESFPLTVTSAQKNPTAFYLCASSKGQWRDTQYFGPGTRLTVL.

V is TRBV6-6 and J is TRBJ1-2; tentatively, D is TRBD1 (6 bases). CDR3 length: 15 amino acids. V was cut by 5 bases and J by 6 bases, with 19 bases left in between. CDR1 is MNHNY and CDR2 is SVGAGI in the germline V gene (reference sequence). The CDR3 bases are TGTGCCAGCAGTGGCATTACGCAGGGGAGGAATGGCTACACCTTC. Protein sequence: CASSGITQGRNGYTF.

There are a few counts of this clone. The rearrangement joins TRBV5-6 to TRBJ1-2; the match to TRBD1 covers 9 bases. V was clipped by 4 bases and J by 2 bases; unmatched bases: 3. CDR3 length: 14 amino acids. CDR1 and CDR2 (germline): SGHDT, YYEEEE. CDR3 DNA sequence: TGTGCCAGCAGCCCCGGGACAGGGAACTATGGCTACACCTTC. It is translated as CASSPGTGNYGYTF.

The rearrangement joins TRBV5-1 to TRBJ2-3; 9 nucleotides agree with TRBD2. The CDR3 has 15 residues. In germline, CDR1 is SGHRS, CDR2 YFSETQ. With 0 bases clipped from V and 6 bases from J, the junction kept 5 bases outside the gene matches. CDR3 in amino acids: CASSLVSSGMDTQYF. The DNA for the CDR3 is TGCGCCAGCAGCTTGGTTTCTAGCGGGATGGATACGCAGTATTTT. The full variable domain, completed using reference TRBV5-1 and TRBJ2-3, is KAGVTQTPRYLIKTRGQQVTLSCSPISGHRSVSWYQQTPGQGLQFLFEYFSETQRNKGNFPGRFSGRQFSNSRSEMNVSTLELGDSALYLCASSLVSSGMDTQYFGPGTRLTVL.

The J gene is TRBJ2-7, the V gene TRBV29-1; possible D gene TRBD1, 6 bases. Germline V lookup: CDR1 SQVTM, CDR2 ANQGSEA. The length of the CDR3 is 13 residues. V was shortened by 4 bases and J by 5 bases, with 15 bases between the two germline ends. The CDR3 spells CSVAWTVRNEQYF. For the CDR3, the DNA is TGCAGCGTTGCGTGGACAGTGAGAAACGAGCAGTACTTC.

This clone was picked up a small number of times. J is TRBJ2-7 and V is TRBV5-4, with D hard to call. Germline loops: CDR1 SGHNT, CDR2 YYREEE (reference sequence). The CDR3 consists of 13 residues. Deletions cut 4 bases from V and 0 bases from J, with 8 bases between. The CDR3 DNA sequence: TGTGCCAGCAGCAGGACGGACTCCTACGAGCAGTACTTC. Its protein is CASSRTDSYEQYF.

The gene calls are TRBV11-3 and TRBJ2-3, with no clear D. The CDR3 runs to 13 residues. The germline V and J ends were trimmed by 1 base and 4 bases, with 6 bases remaining between them. CDR1 SGHNT and CDR2 YENEEA come from the germline V gene. The CDR3 bases are TGTGCCAGCAGCTTAGGCACCGCAGATACGCAGTATTTT. Its protein product is CASSLGTADTQYF.

This clone appeared once. The chain carries TRBV28 and TRBJ2-7, with D perhaps matching TRBD1 (6 bases). Germline loops: CDR1 MDHEN, CDR2 SYDVKM. V was shortened by 2 bases and J by 2 bases, with 16 bases between the two germline ends. CDR3 length: 16 amino acids. CDR3 protein: CASSLASTGRPYEQYF. CDR3 in DNA: TGTGCCAGCAGTTTAGCCTCTACAGGGAGACCCTACGAGCAGTACTTC.

J is TRBJ2-7 and V is TRBV4-3, with 11 bases identical to TRBD2. The CDR3 contains 21 residues. Looked up from germline, CDR1 is LGHNA and CDR2 is YSLEER. V was clipped by 1 base and J by 7 bases; unmatched bases: 24. The DNA of the CDR3 is TGCGCCAGCAGCCAAGTTTTGGGGGCGGACAGGGTAGCGGGAGGGCCTCGAGAGCAGTACTTC. Encoded protein: CASSQVLGADRVAGGPREQYF.

This sequence joins TRBV19 and TRBJ1-4; 9 bases match TRBD1. J gave up 8 bases and V 7 bases, and 11 bases lay outside the gene matches. The CDR3 contains 15 residues. Germline V CDR1 and CDR2: LNHDA, SQIVND (reference sequence). The chain's CDR3 is CASTSAGTGYEKLFF. For the CDR3, the DNA is TGTGCCAGTACGAGTGCCGGGACAGGGTACGAAAAACTGTTTTTT. Filled out from reference TRBV19 and TRBJ1-4, the complete variable domain reads DGGITQSPKYLFRKEGQNVTLSCEQNLNHDAMYWYRQDPGQGLRLIYYSQIVNDFQKGDIAEGYSVSREKKESFPLTVTSAQKNPTAFYLCASTSAGTGYEKLFFGSGTQLSVL.

The V call is TRBV27, the J call TRBJ2-1, with TRBD2 matching 8 bases. Trimming took 3 bases from V and 8 from J; bases not matched to a gene: 3. Germline CDR1 reads MNHEY; CDR2 reads SMNVEV (reference sequence). The CDR3 is made up of 13 amino acids. The CDR3 loop reads CASSLTSVHEQFF. The CDR3 DNA reads TGTGCCAGCAGTTTGACTAGCGTCCATGAGCAGTTCTTC.

CDR3 DNA: TGTGCCAGCACCTCGCGGAGGGCCACTGAAGCTTTCTTT. This translates into CASTSRRATEAFF. J is TRBJ1-1 and V is TRBV27; D gene unclear. Trimming pared 7 bases from V and 4 bases from J, leaving 13 bases between. The CDR3 consists of 13 residues. Germline V CDR1 and CDR2: MNHEY, SMNVEV (reference sequence).

A single count supports this clone. The identical CDR3 is also encoded by other nucleotide sequences in the sample. The gene calls are TRBV27 and TRBJ2-2, with D hard to call. Germline CDR1 is MNHEY and CDR2 is SMNVEV (reference sequence). The germline V and J ends were trimmed by 0 bases and 2 bases, with 1 base remaining between them. The CDR3 totals 13 residues. The CDR3 sequence is CASSLSNTGELFF. The CDR3 nucleotides read TGTGCCAGCAGTTTATCTAACACCGGGGAGCTGTTTTTT.

This clone appeared a single time. The rearrangement uses TRBV27 and TRBJ1-4; D perhaps matches TRBD1 (6 bases). CDR3 length equals 13 residues. Trimming took off 8 bases at V and 4 bases at J, with 11 bases between the two ends. Germline loops: CDR1 MNHEY, CDR2 SMNVEV (reference sequence). This CDR3 is CASGGGYNEKLFF. CDR3 nucleotide sequence: TGTGCCAGCGGAGGGGGATATAATGAAAAACTGTTTTTT.

As regards this clone: Other DNA sequences in this sample translate to the same CDR3. CDR3 DNA: TGTGCCAGCAGTGTGGGGACAGGGGACACCGGGGAGCTGTTTTTT. It translates to CASSVGTGDTGELFF. The rearrangement joins TRBV6-4 to TRBJ2-2, with TRBD1 matching over 10 bases. CDR1 and CDR2 from the germline V gene are MRHNA and SNTAGT. The CDR3 has 15 residues. Trimming took 4 bases from V and 3 from J; bases not matched to a gene: 2.

CDR3 amino acids: CASSSTRTPGPKYGANVLTF. The CDR3 DNA reads as TGTGCCAGCAGTTCGACCCGGACGCCTGGACCCAAATATGGGGCCAACGTCCTGACTTTC. The chain couples TRBV28 to TRBJ2-6; D is undetermined. Germline CDR1 MDHEN, CDR2 SYDVKM. V lost 4 bases, J lost 3 bases, and 25 bases lay in between. The CDR3 is 20 amino acids.

The rearrangement uses TRBV2 and TRBJ1-2; D gene ambiguous. Germline V lookup: CDR1 SNHLY, CDR2 FYNNEI. The CDR3 is 12 residues long. V gave up 2 bases and J gave up 8 bases, with 9 bases separating them. The CDR3 DNA is TGTGCCAGCAGTGAATTCCCTAGGGGCTACACCTTC. Translating it yields CASSEFPRGYTF.

The chain recombines TRBV28 with TRBJ2-3, with a possible D match to TRBD2 (6 bases). Trimming shortened V by 7 bases and J by 4 bases, and 12 bases separated the two germline ends. Germline V lookup: CDR1 MDHEN, CDR2 SYDVKM. This CDR3 is 13 amino acids long. The CDR3 DNA sequence: TGTGCCAGCACAAATGGGGGGTCAGATACGCAGTATTTT. Encoded protein: CASTNGGSDTQYF.

This clone appeared a few times. The chain joins TRBV6-1 to TRBJ1-3, with TRBD1 identical over 7 bases. This CDR3 is 17 amino acids long. Germline trimming cut 3 bases from V and 0 bases from J; bases unmatched to any gene: 8. The germline gives CDR1 MNHNS, CDR2 SASEGT. CDR3 region: CASSDLQGFLSGNTIYF. For the CDR3, the DNA is TGTGCCAGCAGTGACCTACAGGGGTTCCTCTCTGGAAACACCATATATTTT.

This chain joins TRBV9 and TRBJ1-1, with D unresolved. This CDR3 is 15 amino acids long. With 3 bases removed from V and 1 base from J, the gap between germline ends came to 13 bases. CDR1 SGDLS and CDR2 YYNGEE come from the germline V gene. CDR3 in DNA: TGTGCCAGCAGCGCGAGCCCCAGAAAGAACACTGAAGCTTTCTTT. The encoded protein is CASSASPRKNTEAFF.

The chain couples TRBV2 to TRBJ2-3; D may be TRBD1 (6 bases). Per germline, CDR1 SNHLY and CDR2 FYNNEI. V shed 4 bases and J shed 2 bases, with 10 bases lying between them. CDR3 size: 14 residues. For the CDR3, the DNA is TGTGCCAGCAGTGGACAGGTGATCACAGATACGCAGTATTTT. It translates to CASSGQVITDTQYF.

As for this clone: The junction shows a germline mismatch at one end, possibly a read error. The chain has TRBV28 and TRBJ2-6, with D maybe TRBD1 (5 bases). This CDR3 contains 17 residues. Germline-derived CDR1 and CDR2 are MDHEN and SYDVKM. This chain's CDR3 is CASSLMDTPSWANVLTF. CDR3 nucleotides: TGTGCCAGCAGTTTAATGGACACGCCCTCTTGGGCCAACGTCCTGACTTTC.

On this clone itself: Since a far larger clone is one base different, this is likely a read error. This same CDR3 is encoded by further DNA sequences in the sample. V gene TRBV20-1 combines with J gene TRBJ1-1, with D tentatively TRBD1 (5 bases). With 6 bases removed from V and 7 bases from J, the gap between germline ends came to 12 bases. The CDR3 extends over 11 amino acids. Per germline, CDR1 DFQATT and CDR2 SNEGSKA (reference sequence). The CDR3 loop is CSASGQGEAFF. The CDR3 DNA follows: TGCAGTGCCAGCGGGCAGGGTGAAGCTTTCTTT.

The rearrangement uses TRBV25-1 and TRBJ2-1, with D possibly TRBD2 on 6 matching bases. The CDR3 is 16 amino acids. The germline gives CDR1 MGHDK, CDR2 SYGVNS. The V and J ends lost 2 bases and 9 bases respectively, with 20 bases between them. Here the CDR3 DNA reads TGTGCCAGCAGTGAACGGGGGTATAGCAGGGAAAGTGAGCAGTTCTTC. Protein: CASSERGYSRESEQFF.

This clone was found a few times. The chain employs TRBV25-1 and TRBJ1-4, with TRBD1 identical over 7 bases. CDR3 length: 12 residues. Germline lookup yields CDR1 MGHDK and CDR2 SYGVNS. Unmatched junction bases numbered 5, after V lost 10 bases and J lost 6 bases. CDR3: CAKQGTDEKLFF. DNA of the CDR3: TGTGCCAAACAGGGGACGGATGAAAAACTGTTTTTT.